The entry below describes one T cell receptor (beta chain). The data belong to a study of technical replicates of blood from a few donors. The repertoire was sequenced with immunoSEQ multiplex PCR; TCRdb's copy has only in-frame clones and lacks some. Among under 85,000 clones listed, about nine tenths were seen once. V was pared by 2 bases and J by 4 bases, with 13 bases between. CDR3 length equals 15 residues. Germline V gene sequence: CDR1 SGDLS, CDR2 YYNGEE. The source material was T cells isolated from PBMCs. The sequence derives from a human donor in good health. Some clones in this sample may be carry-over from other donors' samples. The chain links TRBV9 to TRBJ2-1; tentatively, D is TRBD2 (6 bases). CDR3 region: CASSVLTGTYNEQFF. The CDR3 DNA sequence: TGTGCCAGCAGCGTCCTGACCGGGACTTACAATGAGCAGTTCTTC.